This entry is about one T cell receptor beta chain. Its antigen is as yet unknown. The data originate from a study of T cell repertoires in cytomegalovirus infection. Study-level background: HLA-B-restricted CMV epitopes that are well studied, plus recently identified HLA-C-restricted ones, were used by the study. Public TCR beta signatures marked donors with CMV infection and the matching HLA.

Overall study findings and caveats: HLA-C-restricted CMV-specific TCR beta clonotypes prevailed in the ex vivo response. Cumulative public TCR beta family frequency identified CMV carriers with the relevant HLA.

V was trimmed by 5 bases and J by 10 bases, leaving 12 bases between them. The CDR3 has 13 residues. Germline V lookup: CDR1 LNHDA, CDR2 SQIVND (reference sequence). TCRdb re-analysed the reads in MiXCR, keeping a single row per CDR3 protein. The sample holds some 900,000 distinct CDR3 sequences, approximately 30% seen once. This receptor was taken from a human donor in good health (CMV status not recorded). Some clones in this sample may be carry-over from other donors' samples. This sequence joins TRBV19 and TRBJ1-6; the D gene is possibly TRBD1 (6 bases). The specimen was cultured CD8+ T cells from PBMCs, collected from culture after CMV antigen stimulation. Here the CDR3 reads CASSPSGGSPLHF. In nucleotides, the CDR3 is TGTGCCAGTAGTCCTTCTGGGGGCTCACCCCTCCACTTT.